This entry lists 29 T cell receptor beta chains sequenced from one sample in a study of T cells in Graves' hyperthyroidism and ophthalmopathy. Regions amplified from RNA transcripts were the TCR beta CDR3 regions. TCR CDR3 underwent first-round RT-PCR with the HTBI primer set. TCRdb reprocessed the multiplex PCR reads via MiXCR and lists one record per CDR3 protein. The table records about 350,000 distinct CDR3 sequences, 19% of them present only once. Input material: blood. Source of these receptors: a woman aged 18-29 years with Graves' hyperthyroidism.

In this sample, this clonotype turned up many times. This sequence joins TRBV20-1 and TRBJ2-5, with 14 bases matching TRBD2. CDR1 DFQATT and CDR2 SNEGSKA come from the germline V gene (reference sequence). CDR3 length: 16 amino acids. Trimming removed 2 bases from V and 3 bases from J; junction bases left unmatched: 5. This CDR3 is CSARRLAGGPKETQYF. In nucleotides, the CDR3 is TGCAGTGCTAGAAGACTAGCGGGGGGGCCTAAAGAGACCCAGTACTTC.

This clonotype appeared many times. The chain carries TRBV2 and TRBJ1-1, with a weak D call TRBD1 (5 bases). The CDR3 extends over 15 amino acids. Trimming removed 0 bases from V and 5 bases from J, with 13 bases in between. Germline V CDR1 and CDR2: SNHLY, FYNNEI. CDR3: CASSEAHTGVTEAFF. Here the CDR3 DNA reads TGTGCCAGCAGTGAAGCGCATACGGGGGTGACTGAAGCTTTCTTT. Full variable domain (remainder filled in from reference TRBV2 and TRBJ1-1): EPEVTQTPSHQVTQMGQEVILRCVPISNHLYFYWYRQILGQKVEFLVSFYNNEISEKSEIFDDQFSVERPDGSNFTLKIRSTKLEDSAMYFCASSEAHTGVTEAFFGQGTRLTVV.

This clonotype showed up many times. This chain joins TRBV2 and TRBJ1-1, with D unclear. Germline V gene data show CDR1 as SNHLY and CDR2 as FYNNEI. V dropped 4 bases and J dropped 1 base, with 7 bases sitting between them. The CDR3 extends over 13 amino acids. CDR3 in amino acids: CASSALWNTEAFF. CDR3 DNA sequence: TGTGCCAGCAGTGCCCTATGGAACACTGAAGCTTTCTTT. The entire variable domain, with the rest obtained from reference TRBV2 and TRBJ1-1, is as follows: EPEVTQTPSHQVTQMGQEVILRCVPISNHLYFYWYRQILGQKVEFLVSFYNNEISEKSEIFDDQFSVERPDGSNFTLKIRSTKLEDSAMYFCASSALWNTEAFFGQGTRLTVV.

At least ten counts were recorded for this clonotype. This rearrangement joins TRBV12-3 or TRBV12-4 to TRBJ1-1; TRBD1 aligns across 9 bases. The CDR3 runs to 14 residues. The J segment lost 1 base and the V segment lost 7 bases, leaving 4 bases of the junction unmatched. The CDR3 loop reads CASTVGQGNTEAFF. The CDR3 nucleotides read TGTGCCAGCACTGTGGGACAGGGGAACACTGAAGCTTTCTTT.

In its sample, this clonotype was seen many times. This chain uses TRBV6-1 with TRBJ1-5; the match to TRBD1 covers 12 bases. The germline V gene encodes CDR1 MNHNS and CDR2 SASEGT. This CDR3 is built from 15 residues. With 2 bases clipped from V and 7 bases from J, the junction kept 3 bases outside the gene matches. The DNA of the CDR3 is TGTGCCAGCAGTGAACTGGGGACAGGGGGCCAGCCCCAGCATTTT. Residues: CASSELGTGGQPQHF.

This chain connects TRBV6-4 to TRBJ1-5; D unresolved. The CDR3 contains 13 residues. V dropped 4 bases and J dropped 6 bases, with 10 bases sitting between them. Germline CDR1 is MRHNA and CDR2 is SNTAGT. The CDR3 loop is CASSAGAAQPQHF. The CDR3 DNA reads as TGTGCCAGCAGTGCAGGAGCTGCTCAGCCCCAGCATTTT.

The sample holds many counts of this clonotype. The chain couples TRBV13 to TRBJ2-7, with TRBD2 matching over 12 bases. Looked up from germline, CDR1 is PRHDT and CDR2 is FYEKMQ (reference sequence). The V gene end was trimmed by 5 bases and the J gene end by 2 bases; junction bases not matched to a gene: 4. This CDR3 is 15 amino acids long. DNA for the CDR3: TGTGCCAGCAGCCAATCTAGCGGGGGGGCCTACGAGCAGTACTTC. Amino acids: CASSQSSGGAYEQYF.

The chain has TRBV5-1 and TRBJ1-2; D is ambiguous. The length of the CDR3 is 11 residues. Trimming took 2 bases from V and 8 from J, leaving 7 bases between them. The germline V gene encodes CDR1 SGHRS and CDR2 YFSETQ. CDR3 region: CASSFGQGYTF. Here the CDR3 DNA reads TGCGCCAGCAGCTTCGGCCAAGGCTACACCTTC.

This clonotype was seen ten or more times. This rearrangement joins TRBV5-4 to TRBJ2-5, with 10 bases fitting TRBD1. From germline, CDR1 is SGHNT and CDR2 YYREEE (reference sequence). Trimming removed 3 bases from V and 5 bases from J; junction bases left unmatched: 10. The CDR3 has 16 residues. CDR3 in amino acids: CASSSGKTGGDETQYF. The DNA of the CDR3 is TGTGCCAGCAGCTCGGGAAAGACAGGGGGCGACGAGACCCAGTACTTC.

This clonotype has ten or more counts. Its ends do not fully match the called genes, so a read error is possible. In DNA form, the CDR3 reads TGTGCCACCAGTAGAGCTTTGAACATTCAGTACTTC. Translating it yields CATSRALNIQYF. The genes are TRBV15 and TRBJ2-4; no reliable D call. The V gene's germline CDR1 is LNHNV and CDR2 YYDKDF (reference sequence). This CDR3 has 12 residues.

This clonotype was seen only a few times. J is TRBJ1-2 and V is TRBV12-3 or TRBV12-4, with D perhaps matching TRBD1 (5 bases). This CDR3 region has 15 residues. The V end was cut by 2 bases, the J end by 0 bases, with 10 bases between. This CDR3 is CASSLNPGSNYGYTF. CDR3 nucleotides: TGTGCCAGCAGTTTAAATCCAGGGTCTAACTATGGCTACACCTTC.

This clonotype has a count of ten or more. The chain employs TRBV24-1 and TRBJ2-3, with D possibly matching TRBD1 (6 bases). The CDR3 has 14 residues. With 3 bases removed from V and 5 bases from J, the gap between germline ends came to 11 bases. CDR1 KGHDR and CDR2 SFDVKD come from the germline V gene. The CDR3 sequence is CATSDEQGRDTQYF. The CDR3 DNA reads TGTGCCACCAGTGATGAACAGGGTAGAGATACGCAGTATTTT.

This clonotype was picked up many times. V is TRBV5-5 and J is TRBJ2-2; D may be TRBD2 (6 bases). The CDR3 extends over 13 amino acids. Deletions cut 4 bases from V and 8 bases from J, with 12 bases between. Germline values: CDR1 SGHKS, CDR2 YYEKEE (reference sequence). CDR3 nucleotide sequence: TGTGCCAGCAGCACCGGAGGGGTAGGGGAGCTGTTTTTT. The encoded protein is CASSTGGVGELFF. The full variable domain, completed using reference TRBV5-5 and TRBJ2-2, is DAGVTQSPTHLIKTRGQQVTLRCSPISGHKSVSWYQQVLGQGPQFIFQYYEKEERGRGNFPDRFSARQFPNYSSELNVNALLLGDSALYLCASSTGGVGELFFGEGSRLTVL.

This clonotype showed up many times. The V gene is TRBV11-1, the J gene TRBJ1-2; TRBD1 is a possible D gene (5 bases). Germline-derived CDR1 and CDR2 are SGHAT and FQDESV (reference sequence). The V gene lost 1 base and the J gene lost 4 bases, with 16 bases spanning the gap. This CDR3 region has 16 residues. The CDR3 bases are TGTGCCAGCAGCTTAGATTCCGGGGGGTTCAGCTATGGCTACACCTTC. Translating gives CASSLDSGGFSYGYTF.

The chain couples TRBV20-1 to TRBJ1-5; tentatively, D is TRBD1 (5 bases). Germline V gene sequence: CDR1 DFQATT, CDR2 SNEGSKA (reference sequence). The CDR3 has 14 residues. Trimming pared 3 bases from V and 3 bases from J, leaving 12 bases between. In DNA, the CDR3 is TGCAGTGCTAGCTTTGGGACTTTCAATCAGCCCCAGCATTTT. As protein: CSASFGTFNQPQHF.

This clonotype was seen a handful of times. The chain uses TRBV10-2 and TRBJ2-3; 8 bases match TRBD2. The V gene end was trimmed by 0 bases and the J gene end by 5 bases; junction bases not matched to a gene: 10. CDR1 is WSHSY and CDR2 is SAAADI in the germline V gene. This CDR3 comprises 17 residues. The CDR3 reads CASSESTPGGLIDTQYF. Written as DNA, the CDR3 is TGCGCCAGCAGTGAGTCGACTCCGGGGGGGCTAATAGATACGCAGTATTTT.

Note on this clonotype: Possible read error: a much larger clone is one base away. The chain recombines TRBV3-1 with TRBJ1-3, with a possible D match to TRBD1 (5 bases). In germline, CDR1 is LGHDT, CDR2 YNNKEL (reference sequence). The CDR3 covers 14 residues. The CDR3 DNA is TGTGCCAGCAGCCAAGACGGCGGGGGTAACACCATATGTTTT. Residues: CASSQDGGGNTICF.

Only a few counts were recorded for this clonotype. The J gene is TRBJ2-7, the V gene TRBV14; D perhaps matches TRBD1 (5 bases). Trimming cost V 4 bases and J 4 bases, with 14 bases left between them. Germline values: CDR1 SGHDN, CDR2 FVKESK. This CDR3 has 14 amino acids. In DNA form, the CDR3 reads TGTGCCAGCAGCCCCCGACAGATAAAGTACGAGCAGTACTTC. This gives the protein CASSPRQIKYEQYF.

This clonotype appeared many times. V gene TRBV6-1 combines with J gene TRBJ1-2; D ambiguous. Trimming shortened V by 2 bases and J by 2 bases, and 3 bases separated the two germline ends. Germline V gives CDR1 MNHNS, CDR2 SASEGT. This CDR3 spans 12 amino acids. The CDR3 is CASSEQNYGYTF. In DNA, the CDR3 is TGTGCCAGCAGTGAACAGAACTATGGCTACACCTTC.

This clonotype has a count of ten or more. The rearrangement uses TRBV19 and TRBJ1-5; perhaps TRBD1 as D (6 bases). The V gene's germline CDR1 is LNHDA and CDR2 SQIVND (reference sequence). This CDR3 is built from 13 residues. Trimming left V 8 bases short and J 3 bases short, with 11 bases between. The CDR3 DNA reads TGTGCCAGTCCTGGACAGATCAATCAGCCCCAGCATTTT. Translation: CASPGQINQPQHF.

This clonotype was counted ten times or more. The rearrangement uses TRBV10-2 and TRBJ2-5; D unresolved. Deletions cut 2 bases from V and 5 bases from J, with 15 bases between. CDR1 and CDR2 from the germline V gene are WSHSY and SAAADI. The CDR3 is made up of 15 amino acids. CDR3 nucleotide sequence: TGCGCCAGCAGTGAGGGATTACCAATCCAGGAGACCCAGTACTTC. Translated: CASSEGLPIQETQYF.

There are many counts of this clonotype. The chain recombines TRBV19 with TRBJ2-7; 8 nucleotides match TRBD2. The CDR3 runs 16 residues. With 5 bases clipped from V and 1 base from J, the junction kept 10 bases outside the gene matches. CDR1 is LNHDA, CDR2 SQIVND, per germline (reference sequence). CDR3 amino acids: CASSLHTSGASYEQYF. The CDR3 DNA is TGTGCCAGTAGTCTCCATACTAGCGGCGCATCCTACGAGCAGTACTTC.

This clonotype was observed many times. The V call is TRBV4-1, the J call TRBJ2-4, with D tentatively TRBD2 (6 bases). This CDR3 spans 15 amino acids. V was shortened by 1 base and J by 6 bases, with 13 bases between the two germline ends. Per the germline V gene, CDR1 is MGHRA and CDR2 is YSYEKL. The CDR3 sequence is CASSQVGLGSNIQYF. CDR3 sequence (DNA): TGCGCCAGCAGCCAAGTGGGACTCGGGTCAAACATTCAGTACTTC.

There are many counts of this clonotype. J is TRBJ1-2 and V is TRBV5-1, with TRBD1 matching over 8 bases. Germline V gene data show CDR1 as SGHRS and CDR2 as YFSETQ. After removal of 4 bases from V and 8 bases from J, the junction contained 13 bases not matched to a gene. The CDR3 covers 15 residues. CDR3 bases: TGCGCCAGCAGCCCTGGACAGGGTAGGGAGGACGGCTACACCTTC. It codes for CASSPGQGREDGYTF. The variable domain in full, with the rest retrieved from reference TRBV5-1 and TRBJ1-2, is KAGVTQTPRYLIKTRGQQVTLSCSPISGHRSVSWYQQTPGQGLQFLFEYFSETQRNKGNFPGRFSGRQFSNSRSEMNVSTLELGDSALYLCASSPGQGREDGYTFGSGTRLTVV.

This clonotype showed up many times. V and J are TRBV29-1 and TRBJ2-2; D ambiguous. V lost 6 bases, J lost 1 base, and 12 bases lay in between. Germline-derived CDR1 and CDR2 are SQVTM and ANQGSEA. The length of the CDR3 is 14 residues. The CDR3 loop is CSVNTRRNTGELFF. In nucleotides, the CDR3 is TGCAGCGTCAACACACGGAGGAACACCGGGGAGCTGTTTTTT.

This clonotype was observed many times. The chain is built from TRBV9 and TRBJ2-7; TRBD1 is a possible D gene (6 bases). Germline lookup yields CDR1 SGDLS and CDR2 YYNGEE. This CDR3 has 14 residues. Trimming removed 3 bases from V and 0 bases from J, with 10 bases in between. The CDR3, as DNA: TGTGCCAGCAGCGGGGGGACACACTCCTACGAGCAGTACTTC. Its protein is CASSGGTHSYEQYF.

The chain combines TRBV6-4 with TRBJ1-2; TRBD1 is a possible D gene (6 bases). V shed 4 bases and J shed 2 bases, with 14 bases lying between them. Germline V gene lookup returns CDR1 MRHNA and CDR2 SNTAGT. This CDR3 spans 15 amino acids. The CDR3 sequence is CASSGYQGWNYGYTF. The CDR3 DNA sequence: TGTGCCAGCAGTGGATACCAGGGGTGGAACTATGGCTACACCTTC.

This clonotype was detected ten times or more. The CDR3 is CASSQTGTETQYF. DNA for the CDR3: TGTGCCAGCAGCCAGACAGGGACAGAGACCCAGTACTTC. The V gene is TRBV7-3, the J gene TRBJ2-5; TRBD1 agrees at 7 bases. The CDR3 is 13 amino acids. J gave up 4 bases and V 5 bases, and 4 bases lay outside the gene matches. Germline lookup yields CDR1 SGHTA and CDR2 FQGTGA.

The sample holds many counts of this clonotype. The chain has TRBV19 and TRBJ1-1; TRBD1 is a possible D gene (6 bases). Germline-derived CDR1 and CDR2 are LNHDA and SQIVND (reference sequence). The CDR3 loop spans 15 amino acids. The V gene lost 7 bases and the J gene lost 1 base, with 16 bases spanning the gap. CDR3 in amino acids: CASTPPGGPNTEAFF. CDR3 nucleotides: TGTGCCAGTACCCCCCCCGGGGGGCCGAACACTGAAGCTTTCTTT.